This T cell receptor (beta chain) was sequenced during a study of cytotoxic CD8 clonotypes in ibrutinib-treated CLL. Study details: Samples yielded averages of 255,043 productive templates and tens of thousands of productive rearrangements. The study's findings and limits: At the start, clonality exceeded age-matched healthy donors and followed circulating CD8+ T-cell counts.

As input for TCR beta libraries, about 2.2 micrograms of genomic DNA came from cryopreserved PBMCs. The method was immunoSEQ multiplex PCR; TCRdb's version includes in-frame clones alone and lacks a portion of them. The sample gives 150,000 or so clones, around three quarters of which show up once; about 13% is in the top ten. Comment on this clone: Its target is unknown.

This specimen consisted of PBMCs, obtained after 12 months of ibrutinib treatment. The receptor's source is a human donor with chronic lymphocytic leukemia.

The CDR3 here is CASSPGTSGRSLHTGELFF. The CDR3 nucleotides read TGTGCCAGCAGTCCCGGGACTAGCGGGAGGTCCCTCCACACCGGGGAGCTGTTTTTT. V and J are TRBV6-7 and TRBJ2-2, with 15 bases aligning to TRBD2. TRBV6-7 belongs to the ORF category, with a function that is uncertain. The CDR3 covers 19 residues. Losses at the gene ends were 5 bases for V and 3 bases for J; bases not matched to a gene: 10.